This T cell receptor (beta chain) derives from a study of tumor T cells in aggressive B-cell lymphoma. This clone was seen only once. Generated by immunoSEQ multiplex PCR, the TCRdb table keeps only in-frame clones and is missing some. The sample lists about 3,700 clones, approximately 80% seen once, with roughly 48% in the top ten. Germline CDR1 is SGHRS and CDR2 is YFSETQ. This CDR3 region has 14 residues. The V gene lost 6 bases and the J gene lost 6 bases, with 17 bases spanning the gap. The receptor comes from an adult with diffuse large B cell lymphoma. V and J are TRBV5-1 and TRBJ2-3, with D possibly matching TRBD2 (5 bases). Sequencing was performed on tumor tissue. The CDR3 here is CASKRPTTADTQYF. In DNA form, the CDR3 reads TGCGCCAGCAAGCGGCCAACCACCGCGGATACGCAGTATTTT.